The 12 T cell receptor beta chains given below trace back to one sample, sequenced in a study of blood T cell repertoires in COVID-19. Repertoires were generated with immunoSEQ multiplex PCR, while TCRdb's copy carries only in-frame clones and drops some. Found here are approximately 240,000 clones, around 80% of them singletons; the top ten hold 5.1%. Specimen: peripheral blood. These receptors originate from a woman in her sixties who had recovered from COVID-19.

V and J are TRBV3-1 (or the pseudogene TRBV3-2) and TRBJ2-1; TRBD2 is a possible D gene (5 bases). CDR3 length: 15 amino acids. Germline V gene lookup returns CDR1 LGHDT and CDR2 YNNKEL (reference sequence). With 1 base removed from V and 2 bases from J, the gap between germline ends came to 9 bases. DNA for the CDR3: TGTGCCAGCAGCCAAGCCCGGGGTGCCTACAATGAGCAGTTCTTC. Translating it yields CASSQARGAYNEQFF.

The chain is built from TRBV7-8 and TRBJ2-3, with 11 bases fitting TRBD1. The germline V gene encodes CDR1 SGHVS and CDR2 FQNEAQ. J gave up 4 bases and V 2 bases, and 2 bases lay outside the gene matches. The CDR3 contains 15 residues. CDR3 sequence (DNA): TGTGCCAGCAGCTTACGGGGACAGGGGGCAGATACGCAGTATTTT. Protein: CASSLRGQGADTQYF.

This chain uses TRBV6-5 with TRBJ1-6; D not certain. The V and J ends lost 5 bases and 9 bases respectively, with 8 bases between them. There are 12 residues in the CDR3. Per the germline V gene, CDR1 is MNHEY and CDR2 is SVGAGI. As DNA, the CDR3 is TGTGCCAGCAGTCCTAGCGGTTCACCCCTCCACTTT. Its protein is CASSPSGSPLHF.

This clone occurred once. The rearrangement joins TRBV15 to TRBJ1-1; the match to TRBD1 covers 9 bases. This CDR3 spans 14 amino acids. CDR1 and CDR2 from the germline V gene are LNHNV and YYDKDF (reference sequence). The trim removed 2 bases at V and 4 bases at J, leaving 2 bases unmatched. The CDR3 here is CATSRRQGGTEAFF. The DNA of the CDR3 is TGTGCCACCAGCAGAAGACAGGGGGGCACTGAAGCTTTCTTT.

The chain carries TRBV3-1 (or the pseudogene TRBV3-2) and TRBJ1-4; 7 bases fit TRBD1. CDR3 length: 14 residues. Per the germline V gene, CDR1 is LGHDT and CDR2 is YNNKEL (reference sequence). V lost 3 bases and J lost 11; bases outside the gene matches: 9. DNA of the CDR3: TGTGCCAGCAGCCAGTGGCCCGAGGACAGGAAACTGTTTTTT. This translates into CASSQWPEDRKLFF.

CDR3 bases: TGTGCCAGCAGCGGCAGGACAGGGGGAAATTCACCCCTCCACTTT. It yields the protein CASSGRTGGNSPLHF. V gene TRBV5-6 combines with J gene TRBJ1-6; TRBD1 aligns across 10 bases. Germline assignment: CDR1 SGHDT and CDR2 YYEEEE. The V segment lost 4 bases and the J segment 7 bases; nucleotides outside the gene matches: 5. The CDR3 is 15 amino acids. The entire variable domain, with the rest obtained from reference TRBV5-6 and TRBJ1-6, is as follows: DAGVTQSPTHLIKTRGQQVTLRCSPKSGHDTVSWYQQALGQGPQFIFQYYEEEERQRGNFPDRFSGHQFPNYSSELNVNALLLGDSALYLCASSGRTGGNSPLHFGNGTRLTVT.

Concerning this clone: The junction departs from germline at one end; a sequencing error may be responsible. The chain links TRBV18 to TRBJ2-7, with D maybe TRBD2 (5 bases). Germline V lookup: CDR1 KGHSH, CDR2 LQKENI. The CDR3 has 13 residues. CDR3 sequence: CASSPDPDYKQYF. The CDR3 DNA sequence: TGTGCCAGCTCACCAGACCCCGACTACAAGCAGTACTTC.

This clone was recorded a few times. In DNA form, the CDR3 reads TGTGCCAGCAGGGGACAGGGAACCTACGAGCAGTACTTC. This codes for CASRGQGTYEQYF. J is TRBJ2-7 and V is TRBV5-6, with 9 positions matching TRBD1. This CDR3 is built from 13 residues. V was clipped by 5 bases and J by 2 bases; unmatched bases: 2. Germline values: CDR1 SGHDT, CDR2 YYEEEE.

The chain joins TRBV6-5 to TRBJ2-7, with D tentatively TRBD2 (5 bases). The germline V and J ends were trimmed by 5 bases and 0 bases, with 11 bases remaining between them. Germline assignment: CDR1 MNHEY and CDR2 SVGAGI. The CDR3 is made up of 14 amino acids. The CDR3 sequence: CASSQSGNSYEQYF. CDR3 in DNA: TGTGCCAGCAGTCAGAGCGGTAACTCCTACGAGCAGTACTTC.

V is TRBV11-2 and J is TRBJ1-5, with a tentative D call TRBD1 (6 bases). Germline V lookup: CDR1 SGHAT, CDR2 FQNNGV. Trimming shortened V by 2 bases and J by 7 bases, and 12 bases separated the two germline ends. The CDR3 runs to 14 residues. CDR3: CASSLSQGRQPQHF. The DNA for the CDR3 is TGTGCCAGCAGCTTATCCCAGGGGCGGCAGCCCCAGCATTTT.

The CDR3 DNA reads as TGTGCCAGCAGCTTAAGATTCCGTCAGGGGCAAAACTATGGCTACACCTTC. Translating gives CASSLRFRQGQNYGYTF. The chain joins TRBV13 to TRBJ1-2, with D maybe TRBD1 (6 bases). This CDR3 is built from 17 residues. The germline CDR1 and CDR2 sequences are PRHDT and FYEKMQ (reference sequence). Trimming removed 2 bases from V and 2 bases from J, with 18 bases in between.

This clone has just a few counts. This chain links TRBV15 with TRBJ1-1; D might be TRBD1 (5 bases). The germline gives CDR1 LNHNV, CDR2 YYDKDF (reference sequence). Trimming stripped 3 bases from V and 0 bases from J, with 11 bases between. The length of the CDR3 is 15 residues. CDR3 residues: CATSRGWGMNTEAFF. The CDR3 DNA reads TGTGCCACCAGCAGGGGTTGGGGCATGAACACTGAAGCTTTCTTT.